The source of this T cell receptor (beta chain) is a study of CD8+CD57+ T cells in acquired aplastic anemia. In the study overall: The study obtained an average of about 3.1 ug of DNA from sorted CD4+ and CD8+ cells. About 11 million reads, on average, were obtained for CD4+ cells from healthy donors.

About this clonotype itself: Its cognate antigen is unknown.

The template for TCR beta VDJ and CDR3 sequence profiling was genomic DNA. TCRdb redid the calling of the reads with MiXCR, one entry per CDR3 protein. The sample lists around 170,000 distinct CDR3 sequences, approximately 49% seen once, with around 3% in the top ten. Study-level results: No significant patient-versus-control difference appeared in CD8+ Simpson's diversity. The same twenty-nine CD8+ CDR3 sequences occurred in patients and in controls.

After removal of 6 bases from V and 4 bases from J, the junction contained 6 bases not matched to a gene. The CDR3 runs to 14 residues. Germline CDR1 is LNHDA and CDR2 is SQIVND (reference sequence). The sequencing input was sorted CD4+, CD8+, or CD8+CD57+ T cells (not recorded which) from PBMCs. V is TRBV19 and J is TRBJ1-5; TRBD1 agrees at 7 bases. This receptor was identified in a human donor in good health. CDR3 amino acids: CASSQGQVNQPQHF. CDR3 sequence (DNA): TGTGCCAGTAGCCAAGGACAGGTTAATCAGCCCCAGCATTTT.